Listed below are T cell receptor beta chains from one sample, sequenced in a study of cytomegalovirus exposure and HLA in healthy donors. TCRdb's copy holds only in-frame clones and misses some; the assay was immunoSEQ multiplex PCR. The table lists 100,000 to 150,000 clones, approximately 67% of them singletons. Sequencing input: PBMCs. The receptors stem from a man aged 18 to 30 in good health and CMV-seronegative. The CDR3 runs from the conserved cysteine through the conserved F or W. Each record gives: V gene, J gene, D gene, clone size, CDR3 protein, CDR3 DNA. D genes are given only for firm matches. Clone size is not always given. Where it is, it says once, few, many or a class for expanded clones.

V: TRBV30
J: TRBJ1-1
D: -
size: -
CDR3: CAWSALRQIAEAFF
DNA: TGTGCCTGGAGTGCACTGCGACAGATAGCTGAAGCTTTCTTT

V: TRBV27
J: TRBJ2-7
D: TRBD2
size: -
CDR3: CASSPTSGRPHYEQYF
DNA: TGTGCCAGCAGCCCGACTAGCGGGAGACCTCACTACGAGCAGTACTTC

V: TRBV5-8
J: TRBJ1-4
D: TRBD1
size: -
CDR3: CASSLGQGADEKLFF
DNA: TGTGCCAGCAGCTTAGGACAGGGGGCGGATGAAAAACTGTTTTTT

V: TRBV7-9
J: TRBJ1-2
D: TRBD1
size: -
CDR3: CASRIGDRGLSGYTF
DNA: TGTGCCAGCAGAATAGGGGACAGGGGGCTTTCTGGCTACACCTTC

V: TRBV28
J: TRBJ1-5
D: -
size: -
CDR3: CASRSTPSNQPQHF
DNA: TGTGCCAGCAGATCGACACCTAGCAATCAGCCCCAGCATTTT

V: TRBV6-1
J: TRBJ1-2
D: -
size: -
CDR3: CVLKGAGWNYGYTF
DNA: TGTGTCCTGAAAGGGGCAGGGTGGAACTATGGCTACACCTTC

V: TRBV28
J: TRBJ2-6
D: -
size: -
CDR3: CASSSLSGANVLTF
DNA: TGTGCCAGCAGTTCACTTTCTGGGGCCAACGTCCTGACTTTC

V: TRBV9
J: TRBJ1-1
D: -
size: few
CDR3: CASSVVQGPNTEAFF
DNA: TGTGCCAGCAGCGTAGTACAGGGACCGAACACTGAAGCTTTCTTT

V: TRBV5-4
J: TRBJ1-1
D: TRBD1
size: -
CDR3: CASSLEQGVRAFF
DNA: TGTGCCAGCAGCTTGGAGCAGGGGGTCCGGGCTTTCTTT

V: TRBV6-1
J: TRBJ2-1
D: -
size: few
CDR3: CASSKTPAYNEQFF
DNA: TGTGCCAGCAGTAAGACTCCCGCCTACAATGAGCAGTTCTTC

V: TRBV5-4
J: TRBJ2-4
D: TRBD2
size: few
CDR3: CASSLVSGVAKNIQYF
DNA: TGTGCCAGCAGCTTGGTTAGCGGGGTAGCCAAAAACATTCAGTACTTC

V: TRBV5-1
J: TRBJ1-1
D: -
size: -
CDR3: CASSFGGKRETEAFF
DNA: TGCGCCAGCAGCTTTGGTGGGAAGAGGGAGACTGAAGCTTTCTTT

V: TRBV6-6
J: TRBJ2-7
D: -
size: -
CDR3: CASSQGLWYEQYF
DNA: TGTGCCAGCAGCCAGGGACTTTGGTACGAGCAGTACTTC

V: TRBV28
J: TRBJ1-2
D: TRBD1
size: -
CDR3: CASSLTSLGQGARGYTF
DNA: TGTGCCAGCAGCCTAACTTCGTTGGGACAGGGGGCAAGGGGCTACACCTTC

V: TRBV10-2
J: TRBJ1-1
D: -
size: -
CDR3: CASSEGAAHTEAFF
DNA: TGCGCCAGCAGTGAAGGGGCGGCCCACACTGAAGCTTTCTTT

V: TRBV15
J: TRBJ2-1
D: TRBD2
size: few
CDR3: CATSRGSGRASGSYNEQFF
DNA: TGTGCCACCAGCAGAGGTAGCGGGAGGGCCTCTGGGTCCTACAATGAGCAGTTCTTC

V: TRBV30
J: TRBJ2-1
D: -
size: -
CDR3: CAWRTAQNEQFF
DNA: TGTGCCTGGAGGACAGCTCAAAATGAGCAGTTCTTC

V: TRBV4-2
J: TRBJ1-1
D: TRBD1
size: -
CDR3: CASSQDRGLNTEAFF
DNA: TGTGCCAGCAGCCAAGACAGGGGGTTGAACACTGAAGCTTTCTTT

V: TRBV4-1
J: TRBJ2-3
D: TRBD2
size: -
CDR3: CASSQEGTSDTQYF
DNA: TGCGCCAGCAGCCAAGAAGGGACTAGCGATACGCAGTATTTT

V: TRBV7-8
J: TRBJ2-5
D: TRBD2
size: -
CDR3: CASSKKRGYQETQYF
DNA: TGTGCCAGCAGCAAAAAGCGGGGATACCAAGAGACCCAGTACTTC

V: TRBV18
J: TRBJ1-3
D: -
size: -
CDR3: CASSPGGFSGNTIYF
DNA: TGTGCCAGCTCACCTGGCGGCTTTTCCGGAAACACCATATATTTT

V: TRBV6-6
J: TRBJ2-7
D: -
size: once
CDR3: CASSPILPYEQYF
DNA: TGTGCCAGCAGTCCTATACTTCCCTACGAGCAGTACTTC

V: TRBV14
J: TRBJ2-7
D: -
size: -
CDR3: CASSSGGWSYEQYF
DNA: TGTGCCAGCAGCTCTGGGGGCTGGTCCTACGAGCAGTACTTC

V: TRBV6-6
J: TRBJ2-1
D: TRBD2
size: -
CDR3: CASSLTSGRTYNEQFF
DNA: TGTGCCAGCAGTCTCACTAGCGGGAGGACCTACAATGAGCAGTTCTTC

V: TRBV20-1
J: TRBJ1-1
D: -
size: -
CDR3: CSASPQAEAFF
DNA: TGCAGTGCTAGCCCGCAGGCTGAAGCTTTCTTT

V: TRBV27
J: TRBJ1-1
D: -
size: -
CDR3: CASSLYKPGGVGEAFF
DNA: TGTGCCAGCAGTTTATATAAACCCGGGGGTGTGGGTGAAGCTTTCTTT

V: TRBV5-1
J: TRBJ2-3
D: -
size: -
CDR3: CASSLEVQGTDTQYF
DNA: TGCGCCAGCAGCTTGGAAGTGCAGGGTACAGATACGCAGTATTTT

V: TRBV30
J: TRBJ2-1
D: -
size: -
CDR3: CATAVARSSYNEQFF
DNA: TGTGCCACCGCCGTCGCAAGGAGCTCCTACAATGAGCAGTTCTTC

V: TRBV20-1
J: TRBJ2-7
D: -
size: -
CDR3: CSASRVDEQYF
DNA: TGCAGTGCTAGCAGGGTAGACGAGCAGTACTTC

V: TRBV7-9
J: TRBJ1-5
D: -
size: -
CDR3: CASSQTGNSNQPQHF
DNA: TGTGCCAGCAGCCAAACAGGGAATAGCAATCAGCCCCAGCATTTT

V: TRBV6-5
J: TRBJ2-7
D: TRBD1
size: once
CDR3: CASRHRGVDYEQYF
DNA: TGTGCCAGCAGGCACAGGGGGGTGGATTACGAGCAGTACTTC

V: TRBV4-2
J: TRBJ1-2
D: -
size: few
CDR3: CASSQETGYGYTF
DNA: TGTGCCAGCAGCCAAGAAACAGGGTATGGCTACACCTTC

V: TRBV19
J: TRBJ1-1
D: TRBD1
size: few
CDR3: CASSIGRRQGFTEAFF
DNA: TGTGCCAGTAGTATAGGGCGAAGACAGGGGTTCACTGAAGCTTTCTTT

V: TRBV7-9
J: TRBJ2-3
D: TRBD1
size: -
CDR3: CPSSPRQGKTDTQYF
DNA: TGTCCCAGCAGCCCTAGACAGGGTAAGACAGATACGCAGTATTTT

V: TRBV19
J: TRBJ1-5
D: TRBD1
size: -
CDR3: CASSKRDRVGGQPQHF
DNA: TGTGCCAGTAGCAAACGTGACAGGGTTGGGGGTCAGCCCCAGCATTTT

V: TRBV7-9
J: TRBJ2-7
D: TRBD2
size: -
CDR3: CASSVLAGTLYEQYF
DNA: TGTGCCAGCAGCGTACTAGCGGGAACACTCTACGAGCAGTACTTC

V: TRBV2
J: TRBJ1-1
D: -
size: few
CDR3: CASSVDSPEAFF
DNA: TGTGCCAGCAGTGTGGACAGCCCTGAAGCTTTCTTT

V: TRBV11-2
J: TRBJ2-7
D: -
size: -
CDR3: CASSFPSYEQYF
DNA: TGTGCCAGCAGCTTCCCGAGTTACGAGCAGTACTTC

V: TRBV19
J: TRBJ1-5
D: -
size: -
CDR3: CASSIEGQSNQPQHF
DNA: TGTGCCAGTAGTATAGAAGGACAGTCCAATCAGCCCCAGCATTTT

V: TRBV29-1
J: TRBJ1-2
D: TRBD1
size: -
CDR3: CSVVNRGGGYTF
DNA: TGCAGCGTTGTGAACAGGGGAGGAGGCTACACCTTC

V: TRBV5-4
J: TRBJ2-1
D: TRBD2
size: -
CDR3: CASSPRGAGGQNYNEQFF
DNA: TGTGCCAGCAGCCCCCGGGGCGCGGGGGGGCAGAACTACAATGAGCAGTTCTTC

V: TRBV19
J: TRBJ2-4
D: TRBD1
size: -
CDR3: CASSTRQGIAKNIQYF
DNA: TGTGCCAGTAGTACCCGACAGGGAATAGCCAAAAACATTCAGTACTTC

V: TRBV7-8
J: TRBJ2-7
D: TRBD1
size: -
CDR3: CASSRTGESYEQYF
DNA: TGTGCCAGCAGCCGGACAGGGGAGTCCTACGAGCAGTACTTC

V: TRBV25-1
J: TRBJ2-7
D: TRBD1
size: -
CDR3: CASSEWGTGGGEQYF
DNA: TGTGCCAGCAGTGAATGGGGGACAGGGGGCGGCGAGCAGTACTTC

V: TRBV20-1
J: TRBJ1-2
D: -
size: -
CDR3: CSAPSRDGYTF
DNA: TGCAGTGCTCCCTCCAGGGATGGCTACACCTTC

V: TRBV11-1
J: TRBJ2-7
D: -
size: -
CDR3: CASSLGALGEQYF
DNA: TGTGCCAGCAGCTTAGGGGCCCTCGGCGAGCAGTACTTC

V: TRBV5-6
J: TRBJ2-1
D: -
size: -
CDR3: CASSLAGYVGRNEQFF
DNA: TGTGCCAGCAGCTTGGCCGGGTATGTGGGGCGCAATGAGCAGTTCTTC

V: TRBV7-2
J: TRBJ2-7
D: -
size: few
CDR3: CASSLDVAVYEQYF
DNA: TGTGCCAGCAGCTTAGACGTAGCAGTGTACGAGCAGTACTTC

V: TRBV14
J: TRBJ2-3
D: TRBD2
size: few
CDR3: CASSQRLAGISTDTQYF
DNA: TGTGCCAGCAGCCAAAGACTAGCGGGGATTAGCACAGATACGCAGTATTTT

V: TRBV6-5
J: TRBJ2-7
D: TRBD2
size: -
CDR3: CASSKAGGSYEQYF
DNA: TGTGCCAGCAGTAAAGCGGGAGGCTCCTACGAGCAGTACTTC

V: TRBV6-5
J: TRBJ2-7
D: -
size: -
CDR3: CASSEVGLSYEQYF
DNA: TGTGCCAGCAGTGAAGTCGGACTCTCCTACGAGCAGTACTTC

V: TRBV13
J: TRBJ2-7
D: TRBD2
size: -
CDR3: CASSSEGTSGTYEQYF
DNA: TGTGCCAGCAGCTCAGAGGGGACTAGCGGAACCTACGAGCAGTACTTC